A selection of T cell receptor beta chains follows, all from one sample in a study of blood T cell dynamics during melanoma immunotherapy. Assay used: immunoSEQ multiplex PCR; TCRdb lists only in-frame clones, some missing. The table shows about 5,800 clones, with nearly 90% occurring only once. Source: blood, taken from a patient treated with checkpoint blockade. These TCRs come from a human donor with melanoma. The CDR3 runs from the conserved cysteine through the conserved F or W. A D gene is named only where the DNA matches it firmly. Expanded clones get a size class; other rows say once, few or many, or leave the size out.

>TRBV28|-|TRBJ1-2|-
TGTGCCAGCAGTTTCCGTGACTATGGCTACACCTTC
CASSFRDYGYTF
>TRBV7-8|-|TRBJ1-5|once
TGTGCCAGCAGCTTAGTAGGGTTTGGCGATCAGCCCCAGCATTTT
CASSLVGFGDQPQHF
>TRBV7-8|TRBD2|TRBJ2-1|-
TGTGCCAGCAGCCGAGGGCGGGGGGGTGACGATGAGCAGTTCTTC
CASSRGRGGDDEQFF
>TRBV5-1|TRBD1|TRBJ1-1|-
TGCGCCAGCAGCCTGGACAGGGGTCGAGCTGAAGCTTTCTTT
CASSLDRGRAEAFF
>TRBV4-1|-|TRBJ1-2|-
TGCGCCAGCAGCCAAGATCGGGAGGTTAACTATGGCTACACCTTC
CASSQDREVNYGYTF
>TRBV18|-|TRBJ1-2|-
TGTGCCAGCTCACGGGTACAGGGTGAAGATGGCTACACCTTC
CASSRVQGEDGYTF
>TRBV5-6|-|TRBJ2-5|-
TGTGCCAGCAGGTTGGGACTTCTAAACCAAGAGACCCAGTACTTC
CASRLGLLNQETQYF
>TRBV5-5|-|TRBJ1-1|-
TGTGCCAGCAGCTTTGAACAGGGTCTGACTGAAGCTTTCTTT
CASSFEQGLTEAFF
>TRBV4-3|TRBD2|TRBJ2-5|once
TGCGCCAGCAGCCAAGTGTTGAGCGGGAGAGGCGAAGAGACCCAGTACTTC
CASSQVLSGRGEETQYF
>TRBV10-3|-|TRBJ1-2|-
TGTGCCATCAGTGCTGGCAGCAACTATGGCTACACCTTC
CAISAGSNYGYTF
>TRBV7-2|TRBD2|TRBJ2-3|-
TGTGCCAGCAGCCCCCGGTCGGGGGGGGTGGGCAATACGCAGTATTTT
CASSPRSGGVGNTQYF
>TRBV19|TRBD2|TRBJ2-3|-
TGTGCCAGTGGAGGCGGACTAGCGGGGGGCTTCACAGATACGCAGTATTTT
CASGGGLAGGFTDTQYF
>TRBV11-2|TRBD2|TRBJ2-7|-
TGTGCCAGCAGCACCATAGCGGGAGGTCGTATCTACGAGCAGTACTTC
CASSTIAGGRIYEQYF
>TRBV5-5|-|TRBJ1-3|-
TGTGCCAGCAGCTTGGATGCAGCCATAAACACCATATATTTT
CASSLDAAINTIYF
>TRBV5-8|TRBD1|TRBJ2-7|-
TGTGCCAGCAGCTTGGGGACAGGGAATGCCTACGAGCAGTACTTC
CASSLGTGNAYEQYF
>TRBV6-1|-|TRBJ1-6|-
TGTGCCAGCAGTGTTTTAAACTCCTATAATTCACCCCTCCACTTT
CASSVLNSYNSPLHF
>TRBV30|TRBD2|TRBJ2-7|-
TGTGCCTGGAGTGTATATAGCGGGAGTAAGTACGAGCAGTACTTC
CAWSVYSGSKYEQYF
>TRBV7-2|-|TRBJ1-4|-
TGTGCCAGCAGCCGACGGGAAGAAGGAACTAATGAAAAACTGTTTTTT
CASSRREEGTNEKLFF
>TRBV2|-|TRBJ1-2|-
TGTGCCAGCAGCCTCACAGTGGGGTATGGCTACACCTTC
CASSLTVGYGYTF
>TRBV6-6|-|TRBJ2-7|-
TGTGCCAGCAGTTACGGTCGGAAACCGTACGAGCAGTACTTC
CASSYGRKPYEQYF
>TRBV5-1|TRBD1|TRBJ2-1|-
TGCGCCAGCAGTGGGTCGGGACAGGGGGCTAATGAGCAGTTCTTC
CASSGSGQGANEQFF
>TRBV28|-|TRBJ1-1|once
TGTGCCAGCAGTAAAGGAGGGACAGCTTTCTTT
CASSKGGTAFF
>TRBV7-2|-|TRBJ2-5|-
TGTGCCAGCAGCGCTTGGACAGAATACCAAGAGACCCAGTACTTC
CASSAWTEYQETQYF
>TRBV2|-|TRBJ1-5|-
TGTGCCAGCCGCGGTTTTACAGAGTGGATTAACAATCAGCCCCAGCATTTT
CASRGFTEWINNQPQHF
>TRBV9|-|TRBJ1-3|-
TGTGCCAGCAGTCCCGGGGGCTCGTCCTCTGGAAACACCATATATTTT
CASSPGGSSSGNTIYF
>TRBV7-2|-|TRBJ2-3|-
TGTGCCAGCAGCCCGCCAAGCACAGATACGCAGTATTTT
CASSPPSTDTQYF
>TRBV21-1|-|TRBJ2-7|-
TGTGCCAGCAGCAAAGAGCAGGATTTAGAACCAGCCGGGACTAGCGGATCCTACGAGCAGTACTTC
CASSKEQDLEPAGTSGSYEQYF
>TRBV5-1|TRBD1|TRBJ2-2|-
TGCGCCAGCAGCTTGATCCCCGGGACAGGGGGTTTTGCCGGGGAGCTGTTTTTT
CASSLIPGTGGFAGELFF
>TRBV7-2|-|TRBJ2-6|-
TGTGCCAGCAGCCGAACGGGAACCTCTGGGGCCAACGTCCTGACTTTC
CASSRTGTSGANVLTF
>TRBV6-6|-|TRBJ2-4|-
TGTGCCAGCAGTTACTCTTCAGGGGTCGAAAACATTCAGTACTTC
CASSYSSGVENIQYF
>TRBV7-6|-|TRBJ1-1|-
TGTGCTAGCAGCCTCTCCTCCGGGCCCCTGACAGAAGCTTTCTTT
CASSLSSGPLTEAFF